The rows below give T cell receptor beta chains drawn from one sample of a study of blood T cell repertoires in acute mononucleosis. Measured with immunoSEQ multiplex PCR; TCRdb has only the in-frame clones, and not every one. The sample shows roughly 2,300 clones, about 70% of them seen only once. The sample was EBV GLC epitope tetramer+ CD8+ T cells sorted from PBMCs, taken during acute infectious mononucleosis. The source of these receptors is a woman aged 18-30 years with infectious mononucleosis caused by EBV. Both conserved end residues are part of each CDR3. Fields, in order: clone size, CDR3 length, D gene, J gene, V gene, CDR3 DNA, CDR3 protein. The D gene is left open where the match is weak. Size values are once, few and many counts, or a class for expanded clones, and some rows have none.

NA | 12 | NA | TRBJ2-3 | TRBV6-5 | TGTGCCAGCAGACCCGGGGGCGATACGCAGTATTTT | CASRPGGDTQYF
NA | 15 | NA | TRBJ2-7 | TRBV2 | TGTGCCAGCAGCTTAAGCCAGGGCCCAACCTACGAGCAGTACTTC | CASSLSQGPTYEQYF
many | 12 | NA | TRBJ2-1 | TRBV21-1 | TGTGCCAGCAGCGTAGTGGGAAACGAGCAGTTCTTC | CASSVVGNEQFF
few | 15 | TRBD2 | TRBJ2-7 | TRBV14 | TGTGCCAGCAGTCCTACTAGCGGGAGTATCTACGAGCAGTACTTC | CASSPTSGSIYEQYF
NA | 14 | NA | TRBJ1-2 | TRBV7-4 | TGTGCCAGCAGCTTAGTCGCAGGGGACTATGGCTACACCTTC | CASSLVAGDYGYTF
few | 14 | TRBD1 | TRBJ1-4 | TRBV29-1 | TGCTGCGTGGGGACAGGGGGTTCTAATGAAAAACTGTTTTTT | CCVGTGGSNEKLFF
NA | 14 | TRBD2 | TRBJ2-1 | TRBV29-1 | TGCAGCGGGGGTAGCGGGGACTGGGGCGATGAGCAGTTCTTC | CSGGSGDWGDEQFF
NA | 13 | NA | TRBJ2-3 | TRBV25-1 | TGTGCCAGCACCTCCGACGGGGCAGATACGCAGTATTTT | CASTSDGADTQYF
NA | 14 | NA | TRBJ1-4 | TRBV6-5 | NA | CASKTGTGNENCFF
few | 21 | TRBD2 | TRBJ2-1 | TRBV4-1 | TGCGCCAGCAGTCAATCGTGGGAGGGGAGCGGGTTATTTTCCGTTAACAATGAGCAGTTCTTC | CASSQSWEGSGLFSVNNEQFF
NA | 15 | TRBD2 | TRBJ2-3 | TRBV4-1 | TGTGCCAGCAACCCCCCGGGACTAGTGTCAGATACGCAGTATTTT | CASNPPGLVSDTQYF
many | 16 | TRBD2 | TRBJ2-7 | TRBV7-4 | TGTGCCAGCAGCTTAGCTTGGGTAGCGGGGGGAAACGAGCAGTACTTC | CASSLAWVAGGNEQYF
NA | 12 | NA | TRBJ2-5 | TRBV14 | TGTGCCAGCCAGTCCCCCGGGGGGACCCAGTACTTC | CASQSPGGTQYF
NA | 15 | TRBD1 | TRBJ2-7 | TRBV10-3 | TGTGCCATCAGTGATACGGACAGGGGTACCTACGAGCAGTACTTC | CAISDTDRGTYEQYF
NA | 14 | NA | TRBJ1-4 | TRBV29-1 | NA | CSVGYGGLMKNCFF
NA | 14 | NA | TRBJ2-7 | TRBV6-6 | TGTGCCATCAGTGATGACCGAAGCGACTACGAGCAGTACTTC | CAISDDRSDYEQYF
NA | 15 | NA | TRBJ1-1 | TRBV9 | TGTGCCAGCAGCGTAGAGGGGCTTGTGAACACTGAAGCTTTCTTT | CASSVEGLVNTEAFF
NA | 14 | NA | TRBJ1-2 | TRBV11-1 | TGTGCCAGCAGCTTAGTCGCAGGGGACTATGGCTACACCTTC | CASSLVAGDYGYTF
NA | 14 | NA | TRBJ2-7 | TRBV7-7 | TGCGCCAGCAGCCCCCGGCAGGGTGGCGACGAGCAGTACTTC | CASSPRQGGDEQYF
NA | 14 | NA | TRBJ2-1 | TRBV14 | TGTGCCAGCAGCTTCCGGACGGGGTACAATGAGCAGTTCTTC | CASSFRTGYNEQFF
many | 13 | NA | TRBJ2-3 | TRBV7-2 | TGTGCCAGCACCTCCGACGGGGCAGATACGCAGTATTTT | CASTSDGADTQYF
once | 16 | TRBD2 | TRBJ2-7 | TRBV11-2 | TGTGCCGGCAGCTTAGCTTGGGTAGCGGGGAGAAACGAGCAGTACTTT | CAGSLAWVAGRNEQYF
NA | 16 | NA | TRBJ2-2 | TRBV6-6 | TGTGCCAGCAGTTACTCGGATACCCTCCTCTCCGGGGAGCTGTTTTTT | CASSYSDTLLSGELFF
few | 15 | TRBD1 | TRBJ2-7 | TRBV11-1 | TGTGCCAGCAGCCAGGGGACAGGGGAGGGCTACGAGCAGTACTTC | CASSQGTGEGYEQYF
NA | 14 | TRBD2 | TRBJ2-7 | TRBV11-2 | TGTGCCAGCGCTTGGGTAGCGGGGGGAAACGAGCAGTACTTC | CASAWVAGGNEQYF